These 15 T cell receptor beta chains originate from one sample sequenced in a study of vaccination effects on CD4 cells after COVID-19. Clones were read by immunoSEQ multiplex PCR, and TCRdb kept only the in-frame ones, dropping some. The sample has fewer than 90,000 clones, under 80% seen once. These receptors' targets are unknown. Within the ViraFEST assay, antigen-specific CD4+ T cells underwent expansion with viral peptide pools prior to sequencing. A roughly 10-day culture period preceded the isolation of CD4+ T cells. Of the BNT162b2 and mRNA-1273 vaccines, participants received two doses of one or the other. The specimen was CD4+ T cells from PBMCs cultured with HCoV-OC43 spike peptides, collected after COVID-19 vaccination. Subset of the sample: HCoV-OC43 spike overlapping peptide pool stimulation. Every receptor here comes from a human donor who received a COVID-19 vaccine.

This clone was seen a few times. This chain links TRBV5-5 with TRBJ1-5; no clear D gene. The CDR3 length is 13 residues. V dropped 2 bases and J dropped 3 bases, with 6 bases sitting between them. Germline CDR1 reads SGHKS; CDR2 reads YYEKEE (reference sequence). CDR3 region: CASSFSDNQPQHF. The CDR3 nucleotides are TGTGCCAGCAGCTTCTCGGACAATCAGCCCCAGCATTTT.

The chain links TRBV19 to TRBJ1-5; D gene ambiguous. V dropped 4 bases and J dropped 4 bases, with 11 bases sitting between them. The CDR3 length is 14 residues. CDR1 is LNHDA and CDR2 is SQIVND in the germline V gene (reference sequence). The CDR3 is CASSRTLVNQPQHF. The CDR3 coding sequence is TGTGCCAGTAGTAGGACTCTAGTTAATCAGCCCCAGCATTTT.

This clone occurred a few times. The rearrangement joins TRBV19 to TRBJ2-2; no clear D. The V and J ends lost 5 bases and 9 bases respectively, with 10 bases between them. The CDR3 consists of 12 residues. CDR1 is LNHDA, CDR2 SQIVND, per germline (reference sequence). As DNA, the CDR3 is TGTGCCAGTAGTCTCGGTGTGTGGGAGCTGTTTTTT. Its protein product is CASSLGVWELFF.

The chain employs TRBV10-1 and TRBJ2-3; a weak D match, TRBD2 (6 bases). From germline, CDR1 is WNHNN and CDR2 SYGVQD (reference sequence). The CDR3 sequence is 15 residues long. Between the trimmed V and J ends, which lost 3 bases and 2 bases, there was a span of 12 bases. CDR3 bases: TGCGCCAGCAGTGAAATTAGCGGCCCCACAGATACGCAGTATTTT. Residues: CASSEISGPTDTQYF.

This sequence joins TRBV7-2 and TRBJ2-5; 8 bases are shared with TRBD2. Trimming removed 2 bases from V and 6 bases from J; junction bases left unmatched: 8. The CDR3 is 15 amino acids. Germline CDR1 is SGHTA and CDR2 is FQGNSA. The CDR3, as DNA: TGTGCCAGCAGCTTAAGCGGGGGAACCATCAAGACCCAGTACTTC. This sequence encodes CASSLSGGTIKTQYF. Full variable domain (missing parts from reference TRBV7-2 and TRBJ2-5): GAGVSQSPSNKVTEKGKDVELRCDPISGHTALYWYRQSLGQGLEFLIYFQGNSAPDKSGLPSDRFSAERTGGSVSTLTIQRTQQEDSAVYLCASSLSGGTIKTQYFGPGTRLLVL.

The gene calls are TRBV28 and TRBJ2-7; D uncertain. V lost 5 bases to trimming and J lost 5 bases, with 19 bases between them. The CDR3 is 15 amino acids. Germline assignment: CDR1 MDHEN and CDR2 SYDVKM. The CDR3 nucleotides read TGTGCCAGCAGTCCCCTCCTTGACAAGCTGGACGAGCAGTACGTC. Translation gives CASSPLLDKLDEQYV.

This chain joins TRBV2 and TRBJ2-5; D remains ambiguous. The length of the CDR3 is 15 residues. The germline V and J ends were trimmed by 6 bases and 3 bases, with 17 bases remaining between them. Germline assignment: CDR1 SNHLY and CDR2 FYNNEI. The CDR3 coding sequence is TGTGCCAGCAGGCCTGCCCCGGAGTGGGAAGAGACCCAGTACTTC. It encodes CASRPAPEWEETQYF.

V is TRBV5-1 and J is TRBJ2-5; 8 positions agree with TRBD1. The germline V gene has CDR1 SGHRS and CDR2 YFSETQ. V was pared by 4 bases and J by 5 bases, with 16 bases of the junction left unmatched. The CDR3 runs 17 residues. The CDR3 nucleotides read TGCGCCAGCAGCCCCGGCGAATCTTGGACAGGGAGGGAGACCCAGTACTTC. It translates to CASSPGESWTGRETQYF.

The count of this clone is one. The genes are TRBV6-5 and TRBJ1-2; D is unresolved. Trimming cost V 10 bases and J 4 bases, with 10 bases left between them. Germline-derived CDR1 and CDR2 are MNHEY and SVGAGI. The CDR3 has 11 residues. The CDR3 DNA reads TGTGCCACTAGGATGGGCTATGGCTACACCTTC. Protein sequence: CATRMGYGYTF.

This chain connects TRBV5-1 to TRBJ2-5; 8 bases align to TRBD2. The CDR3 covers 16 residues. The J segment lost 5 bases and the V segment lost 4 bases, leaving 13 bases of the junction unmatched. The germline V gene encodes CDR1 SGHRS and CDR2 YFSETQ. The CDR3 is CASSQLASGGGETQYF. CDR3 DNA sequence: TGCGCCAGCAGCCAATTGGCGAGCGGGGGAGGGGAGACCCAGTACTTC. The full variable domain, completed using reference TRBV5-1 and TRBJ2-5, is KAGVTQTPRYLIKTRGQQVTLSCSPISGHRSVSWYQQTPGQGLQFLFEYFSETQRNKGNFPGRFSGRQFSNSRSEMNVSTLELGDSALYLCASSQLASGGGETQYFGPGTRLLVL.

The gene calls are TRBV18 and TRBJ2-5, with a possible D match to TRBD1 (5 bases). This CDR3 is built from 13 residues. The V gene lost 4 bases and the J gene lost 4 bases, with 10 bases spanning the gap. Per germline, CDR1 KGHSH and CDR2 LQKENI. CDR3 sequence: CASSQGRAETQYF. CDR3 in DNA: TGTGCCAGCTCACAGGGCAGGGCAGAGACCCAGTACTTC.

This clone was counted a few times. This chain links TRBV2 with TRBJ2-7, with TRBD2 identical over 9 bases. V trimming: 5 bases; J trimming: 2 bases; junction bases outside the gene matches: 7. CDR3 length: 15 residues. Germline CDR1 reads SNHLY; CDR2 reads FYNNEI. CDR3 nucleotides: TGTGCCAGCAGTAAAGAGCGGGGGGATACCTACGAGCAGTACGTC. Its translation is CASSKERGDTYEQYV.

The chain carries TRBV10-2 and TRBJ1-3, with 7 bases lining up with TRBD1. J gave up 3 bases and V 5 bases, and 1 base lay outside the gene matches. Germline V lookup: CDR1 WSHSY, CDR2 SAAADI. The CDR3 loop spans 13 amino acids. CDR3 loop: CASSRQGGNTIYF. The DNA for the CDR3 is TGCGCCAGCAGTAGACAGGGTGGAAACACCATATATTTT.

This clone has only a few counts. The chain uses TRBV5-5 and TRBJ2-5; TRBD1 matches at 7 bases. Germline V lookup: CDR1 SGHKS, CDR2 YYEKEE (reference sequence). The CDR3 sequence is 14 residues long. J gave up 7 bases and V 4 bases, and 10 bases lay outside the gene matches. The CDR3 region has the DNA TGTGCCAGCAGCCTGACAGGGTTCAGCGGGACCCAGTACTTC. Protein sequence: CASSLTGFSGTQYF.

The CDR3 sequence: CASSLILAGGPRTQYF. Written as DNA, the CDR3 is TGTGCCAGCAGTTTGATCTTAGCGGGGGGGCCCAGGACGCAGTATTTT. The chain couples TRBV27 to TRBJ2-3; 11 bases match TRBD2. V lost 3 bases to trimming and J lost 9 bases; unmatched junction nucleotides: 11. CDR3 size: 16 residues. In germline, CDR1 is MNHEY, CDR2 SMNVEV (reference sequence).